Listed below are T cell receptor beta chains from one sample, sequenced in a study of cytomegalovirus exposure and HLA in healthy donors. Method: immunoSEQ multiplex PCR; TCRdb's copy keeps in-frame clones and lacks some. This table has around 120,000 clones, more than 65% appearing once. Sequenced sample: PBMCs. These receptors all come from a human donor in good health. The CDR3 runs from the conserved cysteine through the conserved F or W. A D gene is named only where the DNA matches it firmly. Not all rows give a size; the values are once, few, many and, for expanded clones, a class.

cdr3_aa: CASSDTGQGGRDEQFF; cdr3_nt: TGTGCCAGCAGTGATACCGGGCAGGGGGGTAGAGATGAGCAGTTCTTC; v_call: TRBV6-1; j_call: TRBJ2-1; clone_size: .; d_call: .
cdr3_aa: CSVLGGAQHF; cdr3_nt: TGCAGCGTGCTGGGGGGGGCCCAGCATTTT; v_call: TRBV29-1; j_call: TRBJ1-5; clone_size: .; d_call: .
cdr3_aa: CASSGRGSSYNEQFF; cdr3_nt: TGTGCCAGTAGCGGGAGGGGCAGCTCCTACAATGAGCAGTTCTTC; v_call: TRBV19; j_call: TRBJ2-1; clone_size: .; d_call: TRBD2
cdr3_aa: CASGHTDRDTEAFF; cdr3_nt: TGTGCCAGCGGTCATACGGACAGGGATACTGAAGCTTTCTTT; v_call: TRBV28; j_call: TRBJ1-1; clone_size: once; d_call: TRBD1
cdr3_aa: CASGVGARNEQYF; cdr3_nt: TGTGCCAGCGGGGTGGGGGCGCGCAACGAGCAGTACTTC; v_call: TRBV28; j_call: TRBJ2-7; clone_size: .; d_call: .
cdr3_aa: CASSRYRARNQETQYF; cdr3_nt: TGTGCCAGCAGTCGTTACAGGGCTAGGAACCAAGAGACCCAGTACTTC; v_call: TRBV28; j_call: TRBJ2-5; clone_size: few; d_call: .
cdr3_aa: CASSLTAGGTGELFF; cdr3_nt: TGTGCCAGCAGCTTAACCGCGGGAGGAACCGGGGAGCTGTTTTTT; v_call: TRBV7-6; j_call: TRBJ2-2; clone_size: .; d_call: TRBD2
cdr3_aa: CASSAGTGNTEAFF; cdr3_nt: TGTGCCAGCAGCGCCGGAACAGGGAACACTGAAGCTTTCTTT; v_call: TRBV11-2; j_call: TRBJ1-1; clone_size: .; d_call: .
cdr3_aa: CSVGGGSINTIYF; cdr3_nt: TGCAGCGTTGGGGGGGGGTCTATAAACACCATATATTTT; v_call: TRBV29-1; j_call: TRBJ1-3; clone_size: .; d_call: .
cdr3_aa: CASSSRHRADTQYF; cdr3_nt: TGTGCCAGCAGTTCCAGACACAGGGCCGATACGCAGTATTTT; v_call: TRBV6-5; j_call: TRBJ2-3; clone_size: .; d_call: .
cdr3_aa: CASSPQAGFQETQYF; cdr3_nt: TGTGCCAGCAGTCCCCAAGCGGGTTTCCAAGAGACCCAGTACTTC; v_call: TRBV27; j_call: TRBJ2-5; clone_size: .; d_call: .
cdr3_aa: CASSHPGLEQYF; cdr3_nt: TGTGCCAGCAGTCACCCGGGACTCGAGCAGTACTTC; v_call: TRBV25-1; j_call: TRBJ2-7; clone_size: .; d_call: .
cdr3_aa: CASSAGLYGYTF; cdr3_nt: TGTGCCAGTAGTGCGGGGCTCTATGGCTACACCTTC; v_call: TRBV19; j_call: TRBJ1-2; clone_size: once; d_call: .
cdr3_aa: CSSSLGQYSNQPQHF; cdr3_nt: TGTTCCAGCAGCCTGGGACAGTATAGCAATCAGCCCCAGCATTTT; v_call: TRBV7-9; j_call: TRBJ1-5; clone_size: .; d_call: TRBD1
cdr3_aa: CASSLVAGNTEAFF; cdr3_nt: TGTGCCAGCAGCTTAGTGGCGGGGAACACTGAAGCTTTCTTT; v_call: TRBV11-2; j_call: TRBJ1-1; clone_size: .; d_call: .
cdr3_aa: CASSLQGVNTEAFF; cdr3_nt: TGTGCCAGCAGCTTGCAGGGGGTGAACACTGAAGCTTTCTTT; v_call: TRBV7-9; j_call: TRBJ1-1; clone_size: .; d_call: TRBD1
cdr3_aa: CASRGQGRGTQYF; cdr3_nt: TGTGCCAGCAGAGGACAGGGGAGGGGTACGCAGTATTTT; v_call: TRBV2; j_call: TRBJ2-3; clone_size: once; d_call: TRBD1
cdr3_aa: CATSRGPYEQYF; cdr3_nt: TGTGCCACCAGCAGAGGGCCCTACGAGCAGTACTTC; v_call: TRBV15; j_call: TRBJ2-7; clone_size: .; d_call: .
cdr3_aa: CASSVVGTGGYEQYF; cdr3_nt: TGCGCCAGCAGCGTAGTGGGGACAGGGGGCTACGAGCAGTACTTC; v_call: TRBV5-1; j_call: TRBJ2-7; clone_size: few; d_call: TRBD1
cdr3_aa: CASSKRGGTNEKLFF; cdr3_nt: TGTGCCAGCAGCAAACGAGGGGGAACTAATGAAAAACTGTTTTTT; v_call: TRBV27; j_call: TRBJ1-4; clone_size: .; d_call: .
cdr3_aa: CASSEAQHYNEQFF; cdr3_nt: TGTGCCAGCAGTGAAGCGCAACACTACAATGAGCAGTTCTTC; v_call: TRBV6-1; j_call: TRBJ2-1; clone_size: .; d_call: .
cdr3_aa: CASRYSSNQPQHF; cdr3_nt: TGTGCCAGCAGGTATTCGAGCAATCAGCCCCAGCATTTT; v_call: TRBV2; j_call: TRBJ1-5; clone_size: once; d_call: .
cdr3_aa: CASSESIYEQYF; cdr3_nt: TGTGCCAGCAGTGAGTCAATCTACGAGCAGTACTTC; v_call: TRBV5-4; j_call: TRBJ2-7; clone_size: .; d_call: .
cdr3_aa: CSSSFMREQARSYEQYF; cdr3_nt: TGTTCCAGCAGCTTTATGAGGGAGCAGGCCCGCTCCTACGAGCAGTACTTC; v_call: TRBV7-9; j_call: TRBJ2-7; clone_size: .; d_call: .
cdr3_aa: CASGLVLAGPWEQYF; cdr3_nt: TGTGCTAGTGGTTTGGTTCTAGCGGGCCCCTGGGAGCAGTACTTC; v_call: TRBV12-5; j_call: TRBJ2-7; clone_size: .; d_call: TRBD2
cdr3_aa: CASSISGNTEAFF; cdr3_nt: TGTGCCAGTAGCATCTCAGGGAACACTGAAGCTTTCTTT; v_call: TRBV19; j_call: TRBJ1-1; clone_size: .; d_call: .
cdr3_aa: CASSQDSGTQPLYGYTF; cdr3_nt: TGTGCCAGCAGCCAAGATTCGGGGACACAACCTCTGTATGGCTACACCTTC; v_call: TRBV14; j_call: TRBJ1-2; clone_size: .; d_call: .
cdr3_aa: CASSPQAGREQETQYF; cdr3_nt: TGTGCCAGCTCACCCCAGGCCGGCAGGGAACAAGAGACCCAGTACTTC; v_call: TRBV18; j_call: TRBJ2-5; clone_size: .; d_call: .
cdr3_aa: CASSVFSGRTSGQQYF; cdr3_nt: TGTGCCAGCAGCGTATTTAGCGGGAGGACTTCTGGACAGCAGTACTTC; v_call: TRBV7-9; j_call: TRBJ2-7; clone_size: .; d_call: TRBD2
cdr3_aa: CASSERDKYEKLFF; cdr3_nt: TGCGCCAGCAGTGAGCGGGACAAATATGAAAAACTGTTTTTT; v_call: TRBV10-2; j_call: TRBJ1-4; clone_size: .; d_call: .
cdr3_aa: CASRGQGAQFAREAFF; cdr3_nt: TGTGCCAGCAGGGGACAGGGGGCCCAGTTCGCTCGGGAAGCTTTCTTT; v_call: TRBV28; j_call: TRBJ1-1; clone_size: .; d_call: TRBD1
cdr3_aa: CASSVSGGNPYEQYF; cdr3_nt: TGTGCCAGCAGTGTATCAGGGGGTAACCCCTACGAGCAGTACTTC; v_call: TRBV6-1; j_call: TRBJ2-7; clone_size: .; d_call: TRBD1